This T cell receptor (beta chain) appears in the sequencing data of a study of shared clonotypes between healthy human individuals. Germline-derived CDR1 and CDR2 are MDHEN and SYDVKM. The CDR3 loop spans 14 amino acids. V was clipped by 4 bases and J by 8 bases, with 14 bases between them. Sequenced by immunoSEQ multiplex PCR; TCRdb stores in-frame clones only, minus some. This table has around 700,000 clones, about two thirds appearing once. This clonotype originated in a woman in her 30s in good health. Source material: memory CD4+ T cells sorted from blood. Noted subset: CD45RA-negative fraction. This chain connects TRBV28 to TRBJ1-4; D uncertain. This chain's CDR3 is CASSSQPRWEKLFF. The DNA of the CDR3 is TGTGCCAGCAGTTCTCAGCCCCGGTGGGAAAAACTGTTTTTT.